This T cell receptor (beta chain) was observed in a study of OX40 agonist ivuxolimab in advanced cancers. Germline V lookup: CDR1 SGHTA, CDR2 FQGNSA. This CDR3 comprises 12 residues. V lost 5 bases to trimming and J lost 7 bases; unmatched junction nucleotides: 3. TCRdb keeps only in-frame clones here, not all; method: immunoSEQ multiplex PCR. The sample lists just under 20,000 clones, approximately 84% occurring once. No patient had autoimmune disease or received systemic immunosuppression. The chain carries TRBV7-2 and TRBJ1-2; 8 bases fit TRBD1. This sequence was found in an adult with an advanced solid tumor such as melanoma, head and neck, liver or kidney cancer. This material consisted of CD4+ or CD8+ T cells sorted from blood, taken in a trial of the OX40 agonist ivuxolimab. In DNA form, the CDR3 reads TGTGCCAGCAGCCGGGACAGGCGTGGCTACACCTTC. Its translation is CASSRDRRGYTF.